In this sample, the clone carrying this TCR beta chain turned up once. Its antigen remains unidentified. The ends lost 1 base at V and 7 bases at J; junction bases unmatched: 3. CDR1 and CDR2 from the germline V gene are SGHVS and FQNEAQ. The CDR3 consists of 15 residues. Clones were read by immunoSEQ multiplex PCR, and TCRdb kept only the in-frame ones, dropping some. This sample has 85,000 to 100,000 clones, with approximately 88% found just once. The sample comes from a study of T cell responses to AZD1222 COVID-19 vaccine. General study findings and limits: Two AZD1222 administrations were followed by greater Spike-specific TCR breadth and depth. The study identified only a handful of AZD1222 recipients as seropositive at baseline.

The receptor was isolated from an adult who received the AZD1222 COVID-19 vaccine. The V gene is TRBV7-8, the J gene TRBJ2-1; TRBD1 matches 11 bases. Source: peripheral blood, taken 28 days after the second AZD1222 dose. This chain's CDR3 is CASSLGGQGENEQFF. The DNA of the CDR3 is TGTGCCAGCAGCTTAGGGGGACAGGGGGAAAATGAGCAGTTCTTC.